What follows describes a single T cell receptor (beta chain). This clonotype was seen only a few times. What antigen it recognizes has not been identified. Base-call qualities are not available, and no considerably larger clone is one nucleotide away. Set within a cohort of healthcare workers in London, UK, this nested case-control study involved weekly PCR testing of nasopharyngeal swabs along with blood sampling. Between 23 and 31 March 2020, the week of the UK lockdown, healthcare workers were enrolled and then followed up weekly for as long as 16 weeks. Library preparation used 5' RACE. For sequencing, a NextSeq 500 was employed. Unique molecular identifiers were attached to individual cDNA molecules in the TCR library protocol so that sequencing error and PCR bias could be corrected. Both TCR alpha and beta chains were sequenced, and tight co-correlation was observed between alpha and beta sequence abundances in each sample. Concerning the study's data processing: Decombinator V4 was used to annotate the V gene, J gene and CDR3 of the TCR sequences. Expanded TCRs were defined as changing significantly between any two time points under a Poisson model with p below 0.0001. TCR abundances were normalised to the total number of TCRs sequenced in each sample and reported as counts per million. TRAV1-2 paired with TRAJ12, TRAJ20 or TRAJ33 defined MAIT TCRs, while TRAV10 paired with TRAJ18 defined iNKT TCRs. VDJdb, accessed on 1 November 2021, was searched for TCRs annotated for CMV, EBV and SARS-CoV-2, and TCRs annotated for more than one antigen were excluded. Using fastp at Q25 and MiXCR, TCRdb reprocessed the public reads and kept productive beta chains. One record per CDR3 amino acid sequence lists the most common genes and DNA. These V and J calls rely on TCRdb rather than the paper's analysis. Present in this sample are 20,000 to 25,000 distinct CDR3 sequences, less than 7% of which were seen just once. 2% to 3% of the sample belongs to the ten largest clones.

Sequences SGHAT (CDR1) and FQNNGV (CDR2) are obtained from the germline V gene. The CDR3 numbers 13 residues from cysteine through phenylalanine. CDR3 DNA is the only sequence kept; it has 39 bases, read in frame from the first base. The junction shows trimming of 3 bases on V and 3 bases on J, and the gene matches do not reach 1 base of it. The data originate from a study of early T cells in non-severe SARS-CoV-2 infection (dated by TCRdb to the early 2020s). At the level of the whole study: Because TCR sequencing was done on bulk RNA from unsorted whole blood, the alpha and beta chains could not be paired. Results and caveats for the whole study, not just this receptor: VDJdb matching was skewed toward anti-spike CD8 responses, so virus-specific expansions were likely underestimated and private and CD4 specificities were missed.

This chain joins TRBV11-2 to TRBJ2-5; the junction holds 7 bases that match TRBD2. The sample consisted of whole blood. The receptor comes from an adult who was a healthcare worker with PCR-confirmed SARS-CoV-2 infection or an uninfected control (not recorded which). The DNA sequence is given as TGTGCCAGCAGCTTGCGGGGGAAAGAGACCCAGTACTTC. Protein translation: CASSLRGKETQYF.